This T cell receptor beta chain appears in the sequencing data of a study of tumor and adjacent non-tumor tissue in lung cancer. General study findings and limits: Significantly higher TCR diversity was found in tumor than normal lung. Normal lung showed higher cumulative top 100 clone frequency than tumor.

The library came from three nested PCR rounds adapted from ARM-PCR protocols. TCRdb recomputed calls from the multiplex PCR reads with MiXCR, one row per CDR3 protein. The sample lists under 100,000 distinct CDR3 sequences, roughly three fifths occurring once. In this sample, this clonotype turned up many times. Antigen specificity is unknown. No cell sorting was done before RNA was extracted from the tissue. The CDR3 is 15 amino acids. Germline V lookup: CDR1 SGHDN, CDR2 FVKESK. Trimming left V 4 bases short and J 4 bases short, with 16 bases between. Sequences were obtained from lung tumor tissue. The TCR sequence derives from a man between 65 and 80 years old with non-small cell lung cancer. The chain employs TRBV14 and TRBJ1-1; D gene uncertain. CDR3 region: CASSRLEVKGTEAFF. The CDR3 DNA reads TGTGCCAGCAGCCGGCTTGAAGTTAAGGGCACTGAAGCTTTCTTT.